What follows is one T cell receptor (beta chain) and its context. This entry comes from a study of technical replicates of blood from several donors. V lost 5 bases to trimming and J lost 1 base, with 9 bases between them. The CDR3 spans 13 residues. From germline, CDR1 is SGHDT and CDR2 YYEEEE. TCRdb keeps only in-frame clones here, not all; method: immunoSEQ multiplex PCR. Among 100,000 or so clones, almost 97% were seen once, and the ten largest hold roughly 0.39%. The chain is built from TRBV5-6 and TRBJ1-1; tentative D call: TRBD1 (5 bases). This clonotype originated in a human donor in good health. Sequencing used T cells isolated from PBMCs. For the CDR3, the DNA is TGTGCCAGCAGATCGACAGCGAACACTGAAGCTTTCTTT. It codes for CASRSTANTEAFF.